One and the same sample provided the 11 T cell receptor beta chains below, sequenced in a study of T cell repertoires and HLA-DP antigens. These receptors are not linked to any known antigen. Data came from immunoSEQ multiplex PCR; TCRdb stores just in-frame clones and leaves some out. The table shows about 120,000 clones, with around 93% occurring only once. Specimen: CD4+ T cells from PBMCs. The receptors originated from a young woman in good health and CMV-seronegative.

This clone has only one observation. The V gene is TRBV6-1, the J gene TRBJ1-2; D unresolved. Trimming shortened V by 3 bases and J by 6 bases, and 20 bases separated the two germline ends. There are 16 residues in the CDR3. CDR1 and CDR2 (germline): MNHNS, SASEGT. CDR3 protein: CASSDWNGGKSNGYTF. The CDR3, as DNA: TGTGCCAGCAGTGATTGGAATGGAGGAAAAAGTAATGGCTACACCTTC.

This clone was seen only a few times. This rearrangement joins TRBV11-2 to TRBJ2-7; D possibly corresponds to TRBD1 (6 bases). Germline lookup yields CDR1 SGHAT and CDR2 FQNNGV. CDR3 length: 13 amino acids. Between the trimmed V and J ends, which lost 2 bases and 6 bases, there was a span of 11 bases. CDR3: CASSLLTGREQYV. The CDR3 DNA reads TGTGCCAGCAGCTTACTGACAGGTCGCGAGCAGTACGTC.

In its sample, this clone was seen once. Here the CDR3 reads CASSLGSNQPQHF. As DNA, the CDR3 is TGCGCCAGCAGCTTAGGTAGCAATCAGCCCCAGCATTTT. The rearrangement uses TRBV5-1 and TRBJ1-5; D remains unclear. V gave up 2 bases and J gave up 0 bases, with 3 bases separating them. Germline CDR1 SGHRS, CDR2 YFSETQ. The CDR3 loop spans 13 amino acids.

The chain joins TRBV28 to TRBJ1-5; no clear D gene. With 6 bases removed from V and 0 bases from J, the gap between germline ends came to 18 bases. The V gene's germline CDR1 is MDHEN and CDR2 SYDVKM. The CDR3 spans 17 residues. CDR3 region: CASSPSRLGFSNQPQHF. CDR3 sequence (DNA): TGTGCCAGCAGCCCTTCCAGGTTAGGGTTTAGCAATCAGCCCCAGCATTTT.

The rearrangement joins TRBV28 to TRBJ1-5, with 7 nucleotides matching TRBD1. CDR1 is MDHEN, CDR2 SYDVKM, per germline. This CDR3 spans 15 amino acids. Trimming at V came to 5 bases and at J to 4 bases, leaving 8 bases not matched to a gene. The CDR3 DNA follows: TGTGCCAGCAGTCGACCGGGACAGCTGAATCAGCCCCAGCATTTT. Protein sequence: CASSRPGQLNQPQHF.

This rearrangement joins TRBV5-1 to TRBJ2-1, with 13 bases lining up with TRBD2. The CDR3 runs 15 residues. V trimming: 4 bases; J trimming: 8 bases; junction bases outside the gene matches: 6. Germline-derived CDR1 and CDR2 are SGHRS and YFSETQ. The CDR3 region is CASSPGLAGVDEQFF. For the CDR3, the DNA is TGCGCCAGCAGCCCCGGACTAGCGGGAGTCGATGAGCAGTTCTTC.

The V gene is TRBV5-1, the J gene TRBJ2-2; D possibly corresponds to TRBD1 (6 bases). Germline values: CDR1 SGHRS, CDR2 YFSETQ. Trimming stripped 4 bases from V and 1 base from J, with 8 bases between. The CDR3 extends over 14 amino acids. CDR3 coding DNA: TGCGCCAGCAGCCGGGGACAGAACACCGGGGAGCTGTTTTTT. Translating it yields CASSRGQNTGELFF. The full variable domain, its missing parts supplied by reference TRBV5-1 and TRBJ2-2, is KAGVTQTPRYLIKTRGQQVTLSCSPISGHRSVSWYQQTPGQGLQFLFEYFSETQRNKGNFPGRFSGRQFSNSRSEMNVSTLELGDSALYLCASSRGQNTGELFFGEGSRLTVL.

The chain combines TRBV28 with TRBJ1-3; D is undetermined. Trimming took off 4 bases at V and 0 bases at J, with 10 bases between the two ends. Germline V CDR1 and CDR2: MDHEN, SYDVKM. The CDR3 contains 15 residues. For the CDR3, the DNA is TGTGCCAGCAGTTACAATATCAACTCTGGAAACACCATATATTTT. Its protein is CASSYNINSGNTIYF.

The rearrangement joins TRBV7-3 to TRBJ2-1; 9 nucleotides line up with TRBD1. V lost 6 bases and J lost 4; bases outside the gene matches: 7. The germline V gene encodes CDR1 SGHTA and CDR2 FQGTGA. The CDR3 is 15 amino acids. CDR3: CASSPSGTGYNEQFF. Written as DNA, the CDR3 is TGTGCCAGCAGTCCCTCCGGGACAGGGTACAATGAGCAGTTCTTC.

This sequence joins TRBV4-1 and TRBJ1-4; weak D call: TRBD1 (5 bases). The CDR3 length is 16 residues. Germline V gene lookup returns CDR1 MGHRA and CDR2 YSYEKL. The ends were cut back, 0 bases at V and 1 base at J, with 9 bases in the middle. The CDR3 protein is CASSQEAGRTNEKLFF. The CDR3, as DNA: TGCGCCAGCAGCCAAGAGGCAGGGAGAACTAATGAAAAACTGTTTTTT.

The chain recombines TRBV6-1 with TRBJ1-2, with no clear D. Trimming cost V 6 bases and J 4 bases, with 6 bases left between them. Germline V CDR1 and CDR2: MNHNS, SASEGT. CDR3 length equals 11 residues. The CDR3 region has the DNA TGTGCCAGCAGGGACCTCTATGGCTACACCTTC. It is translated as CASRDLYGYTF.